This section outlines one TCR beta chain sequence together with its context. The entry originates in a study of control samples from healthy donors and cancer patients. This CDR3 comprises 13 residues. Germline CDR1 and CDR2: SGDLS and YYNGEE. Trimming cost V 0 bases and J 3 bases, with 6 bases left between them. TCRdb's table, derived via immunoSEQ multiplex PCR, lists solely in-frame clones and lacks some. The sample carries approximately 2,500 clones, around 97% recorded once. The rearrangement joins TRBV9 to TRBJ1-2; D is ambiguous. The TCR comes from a man between 65 and 85 years old with head and neck cancer. The sequencing input was PBMCs. In DNA form, the CDR3 reads TGTGCCAGCAGCGTAGACAGCGACTATGGCTACACCTTC. Its translation: CASSVDSDYGYTF.